This T cell receptor (beta chain) was identified in a study of early T cells in non-severe SARS-CoV-2 infection. Study-wide context: The authors sequenced bulk RNA from unsorted whole blood, leaving chains unpaired.

This clonotype has ten or more counts. This CDR3 has 15 residues. V trimming: 5 bases; J trimming: 5 bases; junction bases outside the gene matches: 5. The V gene's germline CDR1 is MNHEY and CDR2 SVGEGT. Unique molecular identifiers were added to individual cDNA molecules. Each CDR3 protein is one row after TCRdb ran MiXCR on the 5' RACE reads. The sample lists under 70,000 distinct CDR3 sequences, more than 4% occurring once. The rearrangement uses TRBV6-2 or TRBV6-3 and TRBJ2-5; 13 nucleotides align to TRBD2. The sample taken for sequencing was whole blood. This TCR was recovered from an adult who was a healthcare worker with PCR-confirmed SARS-CoV-2 infection or an uninfected control (not recorded which). Written as DNA, the CDR3 is TGTGCCAGCAGTGAAGGACTAGCGGGAGTCGAGACCCAGTACTTC. Residues: CASSEGLAGVETQYF.